Listed below are T cell receptor beta chains from one sample, sequenced in a study of cytomegalovirus exposure and HLA in healthy donors. Profiling relied on immunoSEQ multiplex PCR, and the TCRdb table lists in-frame clones only, not all of them. The sample carries about 130,000 clones, roughly a tenth recorded once. The sample consisted of PBMCs. These receptors all come from a woman aged 18-30 years in good health and CMV-seropositive. Both conserved end residues are part of each CDR3. Fields, in order: D gene, CDR3 length, V gene, clone size, J gene, CDR3 protein, CDR3 DNA. The D gene is left open where the match is weak. Not all rows give a size; the values are once, few, many and, for expanded clones, a class.

-	12	TRBV28	-	TRBJ1-4	CASSSLYEKLFF	TGTGCCAGCAGCTCCCTATATGAAAAACTGTTTTTT
-	15	TRBV30	few	TRBJ1-4	CAWKGSLATNEKLFF	TGTGCCTGGAAGGGGTCGCTTGCAACTAATGAAAAACTGTTTTTT
-	13	TRBV5-4	-	TRBJ2-3	CASRGRRTDTQYF	TGTGCCAGCAGAGGGAGGCGGACAGATACGCAGTATTTT
TRBD1	17	TRBV28	-	TRBJ1-3	CASSSYLTLTGGNTIYF	TGTGCCAGCAGTTCGTACCTAACGCTGACAGGGGGCAACACCATATATTTT
TRBD1	18	TRBV7-9	few	TRBJ2-2	CASSSIYSRTGGTGELFF	TGTGCCAGCAGCTCCATTTATTCAAGGACAGGTGGAACCGGGGAGCTGTTTTTT
TRBD1	16	TRBV6-6	few	TRBJ1-5	CASSYGTGVLDQPQHF	TGTGCCAGCAGTTACGGGACAGGGGTATTGGATCAGCCCCAGCATTTT
TRBD2	14	TRBV7-8	-	TRBJ2-7	CASSSGGGRYEQYF	TGTGCCAGCAGCTCGGGCGGGGGACGCTACGAGCAGTACTTC
-	16	TRBV6-6	few	TRBJ1-3	CASSPWDTHSGNTIYF	TGTGCCAGCAGTCCATGGGACACTCACTCTGGAAACACCATATATTTT
TRBD1	14	TRBV28	few	TRBJ1-5	CASSWDQGGQPQHF	TGTGCCAGCAGTTGGGACCAGGGGGGCCAGCCCCAGCATTTT
TRBD2	16	TRBV6-5	-	TRBJ2-1	CASSYSSGTSGNEQFF	TGTGCCAGCAGTTACTCATCCGGGACTAGCGGCAATGAGCAGTTCTTC
-	13	TRBV6-5	few	TRBJ2-3	CASIRAGTDTQYF	TGTGCCAGCATCAGGGCGGGCACAGATACGCAGTATTTT
-	19	TRBV5-1	few	TRBJ2-2	CASSLLAGGVATNTGELFF	TGCGCCAGCAGCTTGCTAGCTGGGGGCGTTGCAACGAACACCGGGGAGCTGTTTTTT
-	15	TRBV6-1	-	TRBJ2-7	CASSETADPTYEQYF	TGTGCCAGCAGTGAAACGGCGGATCCGACCTACGAGCAGTACTTC
TRBD2	13	TRBV27	few	TRBJ2-7	CASRPSGTREQYF	TGTGCCAGCCGCCCAAGCGGGACCCGGGAGCAGTACTTC